This T cell receptor (beta chain) was identified during a study of T-cell reconstitution after alpha-beta-depleted transplantation in children. The CDR3 is 13 amino acids. Germline V gene sequence: CDR1 DFQATT, CDR2 SNEGSKA (reference sequence). The authors prepared the TCRbeta library with unique molecular identifiers. TCRdb redid the calling of the PCR reads with MiXCR, one entry per CDR3 protein. Seen here are around 400,000 distinct CDR3 sequences, roughly 21% observed once, and the top ten hold around 4%. The clonotype was recovered from a human donor who donated a stem cell graft to a child with acute myeloid leukemia. The sequences come from PBMCs from the stem cell graft donor, collected from the stem cell graft. J is TRBJ1-1 and V is TRBV20-1; 8 nucleotides match TRBD1. Here the CDR3 DNA reads TGCACGACAGGGGTAAGAAGGAACACTGAAGCTTTCTTT. It specifies CTTGVRRNTEAFF.